This T cell receptor (beta chain) was sequenced for a study of T cell responses to AZD1222 COVID-19 vaccine. Study summary: Analysis merged second doses at about 4 or about 12 weeks. Study-level points and caveats: All repertoire sampling was performed exclusively after the peak T cell response.

Details on this clone: Its antigen is not identified.

TCRdb's table, derived via immunoSEQ multiplex PCR, lists solely in-frame clones and lacks some. This sample has about 150,000 clones, with 90% found just once. This CDR3 has 17 amino acids. From germline, CDR1 is SGDLS and CDR2 YYNGEE. V lost 1 base to trimming and J lost 0 bases, with 13 bases between them. This specimen was peripheral blood, taken on day 0 of AZD1222 vaccination. This TCR derives from an adult in good health. The V and J genes are TRBV9 and TRBJ2-2; D is uncertain. CDR3 nucleotides: TGTGCCAGCAGCGTAAATCTACTTTCGCCGAACACCGGGGAGCTGTTTTTT. Protein sequence: CASSVNLLSPNTGELFF.